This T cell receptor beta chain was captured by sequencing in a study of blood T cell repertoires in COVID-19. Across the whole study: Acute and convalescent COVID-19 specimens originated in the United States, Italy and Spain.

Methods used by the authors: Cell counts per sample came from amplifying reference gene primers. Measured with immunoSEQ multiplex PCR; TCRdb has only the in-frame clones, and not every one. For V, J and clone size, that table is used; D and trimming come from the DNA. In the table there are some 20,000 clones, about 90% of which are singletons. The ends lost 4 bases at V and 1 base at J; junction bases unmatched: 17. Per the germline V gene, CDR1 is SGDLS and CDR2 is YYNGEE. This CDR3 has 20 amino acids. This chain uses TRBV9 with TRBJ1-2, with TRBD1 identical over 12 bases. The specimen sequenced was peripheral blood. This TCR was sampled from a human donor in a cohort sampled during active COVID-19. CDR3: CASSPPVPGTGGEGNYGYTF. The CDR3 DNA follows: TGTGCCAGCAGCCCCCCGGTTCCCGGGACAGGGGGCGAGGGTAACTATGGCTACACCTTC.